This T cell receptor beta chain came from a study of T cells in Graves' hyperthyroidism and ophthalmopathy. The V segment lost 3 bases and the J segment 11 bases; nucleotides outside the gene matches: 10. There are 14 residues in the CDR3. CDR1 and CDR2 (germline): LGHDT, YNNKEL (reference sequence). Whole-study results and caveats: Most expanded thyroid clonotypes above 0.001 also appeared in blood.

Lactation, pregnancy, other autoimmune disease or uncontrolled infection led to exclusion of patients. Diagnoses were made from clinical symptoms, serum measures (thyroxine and TRAb), thyroid ultrasound and orbital computed tomography. The table lists this clonotype with a few counts. Its antigen remains unknown. Amplified TCR beta CDR3 regions came from RNA transcripts. Researchers ran a first-round RT-PCR on the TCR CDR3 using the HTBI primer set. TCRdb used MiXCR to reprocess the multiplex PCR reads, holding one entry per CDR3 protein. The table records 600,000 or so distinct CDR3 sequences, around 15% of them present only once.

The sequenced material came from blood. V usage is TRBV3-1 and J usage is TRBJ1-5; 7 nucleotides align to TRBD1. This sequence originates from a woman aged 25 to 39 with Graves' hyperthyroidism. CDR3: CASSHTGAPGAQHF. CDR3 coding DNA: TGTGCCAGCAGCCATACAGGGGCTCCCGGGGCCCAGCATTTT.